This T cell receptor beta chain is drawn from a study of blood T cells in healthy people across ages. Study-wide results and caveats: In older individuals, TCR beta diversity per million T cells was lower, falling roughly linearly with age.

Trimming took off 5 bases at V and 2 bases at J, with 15 bases between the two ends. The CDR3 consists of 15 residues. As regards this clonotype: What it binds is not known.

Then a second PCR, running roughly 7 to 11 cycles, was carried out with a sample-barcoded 5' primer and a J-beta primer mix. TCRdb itself ran the 5' RACE reads through MiXCR, one entry per CDR3 protein. The sample carries approximately 2,000,000 distinct CDR3 sequences, more than 35% recorded once. Source material: blood. The rearrangement links TRBV12-3 or TRBV12-4 to TRBJ2-5; perhaps TRBD1 as D (5 bases). This TCR came from a human donor in good health. The CDR3: CASSPNPRQQETQYF. The CDR3 coding sequence is TGTGCCAGCAGTCCTAATCCCCGACAGCAAGAGACCCAGTACTTC.